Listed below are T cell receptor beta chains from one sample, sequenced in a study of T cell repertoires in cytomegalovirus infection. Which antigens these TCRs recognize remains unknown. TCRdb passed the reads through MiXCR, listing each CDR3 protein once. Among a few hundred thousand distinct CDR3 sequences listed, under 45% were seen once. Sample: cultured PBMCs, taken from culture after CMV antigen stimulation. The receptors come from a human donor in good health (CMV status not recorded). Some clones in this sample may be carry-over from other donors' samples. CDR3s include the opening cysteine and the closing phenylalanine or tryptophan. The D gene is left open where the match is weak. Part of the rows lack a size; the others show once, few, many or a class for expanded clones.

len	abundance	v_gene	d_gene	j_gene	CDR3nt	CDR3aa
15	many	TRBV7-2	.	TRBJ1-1	TGTGCCAGCAGCCCCCGGGGCTCACTGGGAACTGAAGCTTTCTTT	CASSPRGSLGTEAFF
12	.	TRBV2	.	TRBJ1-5	TGTGCCAGCCATGCGTTCGGGCAGCCCCAGCATTTT	CASHAFGQPQHF
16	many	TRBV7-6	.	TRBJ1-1	TGTGCCAGCAGCCTAGATCTGACAGGTCAGAACACTGAAGCTTTCTTT	CASSLDLTGQNTEAFF
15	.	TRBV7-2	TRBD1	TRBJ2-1	TGTGCCAGCAGCTTACGACAGGGCAATACCAATGAGCAGTTCTTC	CASSLRQGNTNEQFF
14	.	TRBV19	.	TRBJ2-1	TGTGCCAGTAGTAAAGATAATGGCGTCAATGAGCAGTTCTTC	CASSKDNGVNEQFF
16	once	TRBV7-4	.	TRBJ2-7	TGTGCCAGCAGCTTAGCGCACAGGACCGGAAACTACGAGCAGTACTTC	CASSLAHRTGNYEQYF
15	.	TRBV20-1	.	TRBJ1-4	TGCAGTGCTATTCGGGGGGGGGGAACTAATGAAAAACTGTTTTTT	CSAIRGGGTNEKLFF
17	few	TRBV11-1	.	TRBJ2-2	TGTGCCAGCAGCTCTTGGACAGGGAGGGAAAAGTCCGGGGAGCTGTTTTTT	CASSSWTGREKSGELFF
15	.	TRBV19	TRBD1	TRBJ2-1	TGTGCCAGTGCCCCCGGGACAGGGGGTGTATATGAGCAGTTCTTC	CASAPGTGGVYEQFF
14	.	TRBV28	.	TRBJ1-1	TGTGCCAGCAGTTTATTGGGCCCTGGCCACCACGCTTTCTTT	CASSLLGPGHHAFF
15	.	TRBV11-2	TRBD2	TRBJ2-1	TGTGCCAGCAGGCATAGCGGGAGGGCCTCTCACGAGCAGTTCTTC	CASRHSGRASHEQFF
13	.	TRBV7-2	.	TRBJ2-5	TGTGCCAGCAGCTTATGGCAGCAAGAGACCCAGTACTTC	CASSLWQQETQYF
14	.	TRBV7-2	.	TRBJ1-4	TGTGCCAGCAGCTTCATTGCGGGAGGTGAAAAACTGTTTTTT	CASSFIAGGEKLFF
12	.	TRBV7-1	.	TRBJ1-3	TGTGCCGGGGGGGACTCTGGAAACACCATATATTTT	CAGGDSGNTIYF
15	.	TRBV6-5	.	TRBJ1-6	TGTGCCACCAAGGGGCGAATCTGGGGGAATTCACCCCTCCACTTT	CATKGRIWGNSPLHF
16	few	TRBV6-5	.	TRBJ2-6	TGTGCCAGCAGTCGAGGGGGGGGGACCGGGGCCAACGTCCTGACTTTC	CASSRGGGTGANVLTF
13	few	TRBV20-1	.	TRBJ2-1	TGCAGTGCTAGAAGCGGTTTAATCAATGAGCAGTTCTTC	CSARSGLINEQFF
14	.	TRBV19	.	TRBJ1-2	TGTGCCAGTAGTACACCGGGCCGCAACTATGGCTACACCTTC	CASSTPGRNYGYTF
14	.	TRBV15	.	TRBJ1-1	TGTGCCACCAGCAGGGACGCACCGGACGCTGAAGCTTTCTTT	CATSRDAPDAEAFF
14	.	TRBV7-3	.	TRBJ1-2	TGTCCCAGCAGCTTGATAGGGATGGACTATGGCTACACCTTC	CPSSLIGMDYGYTF
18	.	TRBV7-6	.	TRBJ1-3	TGTGCCAGCAGCTCATTCAGTGAGTCAGAACACTCTGGAAACACCATATATTTT	CASSSFSESEHSGNTIYF
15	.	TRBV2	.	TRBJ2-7	TGTGCCAGCAGCTACAGGGTACCACCCCCGGACGAGCAGTACTTC	CASSYRVPPPDEQYF
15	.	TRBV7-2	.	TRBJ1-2	TGTGCCAGCAGCATCCGGGACACCGACCTCCTAGGCTACACCTTC	CASSIRDTDLLGYTF
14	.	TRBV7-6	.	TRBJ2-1	TGTGCCAGCAGCCTCCAACGGTACAACAATGAGCAGTTCTTC	CASSLQRYNNEQFF
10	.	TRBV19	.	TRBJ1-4	TGTGCCACGGGTGGTGAAAAACTGTTTTTT	CATGGEKLFF
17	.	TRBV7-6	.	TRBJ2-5	TGTGCCAGCAGCTTATCCAATCCCCAGGTCTACGTGGAGACCCAGTACTTC	CASSLSNPQVYVETQYF
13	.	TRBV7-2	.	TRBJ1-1	TGTGCCAGCAGCATCCGCCAGCGGACTGAAGCTTTCTTT	CASSIRQRTEAFF
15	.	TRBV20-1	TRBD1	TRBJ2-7	TGCAGTGCTAGAGATGGAGGACAGGGGGGCTACGAGCAGTACTTC	CSARDGGQGGYEQYF
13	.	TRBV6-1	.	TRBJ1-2	TGTGCCAGCAGTGACACCCGCTCGAGCGGCTACACCTTC	CASSDTRSSGYTF
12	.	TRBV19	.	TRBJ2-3	TGTGCCACCGGAGTCATGGACGATACGCAGTATTTT	CATGVMDDTQYF
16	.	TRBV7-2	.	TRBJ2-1	TGTGCCAGCAGCCCCCACGGGGCAGGGGTGGGGTATGAGCAGTTCTTC	CASSPHGAGVGYEQFF
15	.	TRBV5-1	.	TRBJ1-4	TGCGCCAGCAGCTTGGAAGGCCGGATAGCCCGAAAACTGTTTTTT	CASSLEGRIARKLFF
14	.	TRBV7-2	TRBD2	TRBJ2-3	TGTGCCAGCAGCTTAAGACTAGCGGGAGCGGAGCCGTATTTT	CASSLRLAGAEPYF
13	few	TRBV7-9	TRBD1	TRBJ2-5	TGTGCCAGCACTGGACAGGACCAGGTGGCCCAGTACTTC	CASTGQDQVAQYF
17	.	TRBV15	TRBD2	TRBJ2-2	TGTGCCACCAGCAGAGATTATACTAGCGGGAACACCGGGGAGCTGTTTTTT	CATSRDYTSGNTGELFF
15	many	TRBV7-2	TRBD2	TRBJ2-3	TGTGCCAGCAGCTCGGGAGGGGGGACCACAGATACGCAGTATTTT	CASSSGGGTTDTQYF